This T cell receptor (beta chain) was documented in a study of cytotoxic CD8 clonotypes in ibrutinib-treated CLL (dated by TCRdb to 2020 to 2023). General notes on the study: In this cohort, about 16 patients were treatment-naive and approximately ten were relapsed/refractory, while 17 to 18 had unmutated IGHV. Partial responses were observed in about 24 patients and complete responses in 2; after a median follow-up of 68 months, remission was maintained in 14 patients and progression was observed in about twelve. Samples at response were collected after a median of 12 months of treatment, with a range of 6 to 36 months. On average, each sample had some 260,000 productive templates and 96,000 or so productive rearrangements. Longitudinal samples were available for about 30% of the 86 trial participants. Cryopreserved peripheral blood mononuclear cells were obtained prior to treatment, at the time of response, and at either disease progression or sustained remission. Every sample from remission and from progressive disease was obtained while the patients were still on ibrutinib. Summary of the overall study and its limitations: At ibrutinib response clonality went up, during sustained remission it held steady, and at progression it dropped back toward baseline. Public clonotypes were found to be uncommon and were observed to contract or remain stable during treatment; the increase in clonality was shown to reflect expansion of private clonotypes at ibrutinib response. Sampling times were not matched between sustained-remission and progressing patients, and lymph node repertoires were not studied. Baseline clonality was found to be higher than that of age-matched healthy donors and was strongly correlated with circulating CD8+ T-cell counts.

For TCR beta library preparation, approximately 2 micrograms of genomic DNA was extracted from cryopreserved PBMCs. High-throughput TCR beta sequencing was performed on longitudinal blood samples from CLL patients receiving ibrutinib monotherapy. Patients were enrolled in a phase 2 open-label single-center ibrutinib monotherapy trial. A MiSeq instrument was used for deep resolution sequencing, which targeted depths ranging from 1 in 1 million up to 1 in 200,000 T cells, with coverage averaging 10x for each clonotype. The immunoSEQ hsTCRB Kit was used to generate the TCR beta libraries. The authors processed their data as follows. The data were analyzed with ImmunoSEQ Analyzer and ImmunoSEQ Data Assistant, and V, D and J gene assignments followed IMGT definitions. Clonality, with values ranging from 0 to 1, was calculated as one minus the normalized Shannon entropy of productive rearrangement frequencies. Only overrepresented clonotypes making up at least 0.05% of each patient's repertoire were included in the public clonotype analysis. About a dozen age-matched healthy donor repertoires from immuneACCESS served as clonality controls. The source is immuneACCESS, and TCRdb retained only in-frame sequences with V and J called. Part of the clones is not carried over; for the studies checked, unresolved V genes explain less than half of this, and the remainder is unexplained. The V and J calls and the clone size are those of that table, but D and trimming were determined from the DNA. In all, the sample holds around 140,000 clones, and over 75% of those were seen once. The ten top clones hold 7.5% to 8% of the sample.

CDR1 and CDR2 were assigned from the germline V gene (reference sequence) as WNHNN and SYGVQD. The CDR3, cysteine through phenylalanine, is 13 amino acids long. Left in the record is the CDR3 DNA by itself, 39 bases read in frame from the first base. Deletion took 2 bases off V and 9 bases off J, with a span of 11 bases between the germline ends. Remarks on this clone: No antigen is known for it. There are no base qualities to consult, and no much larger clone falls within one base.

The sequences come from PBMCs, collected after 36 months of ibrutinib treatment. The sequence links TRBV10-1 to TRBJ2-1; 6 matching bases give a weak D call of TRBD2. The receptor was derived from a human donor with chronic lymphocytic leukemia. The sequence in DNA is TGCGCCAGCAGTGAGGTGACTAGGGGTGAGCAGTTCTTC. The resulting protein is CASSEVTRGEQFF.